The 2 T cell receptor beta chains in this list originate from one sample, sequenced in a study of blood T cell repertoires in COVID-19. The data were produced by immunoSEQ multiplex PCR, yet TCRdb's version contains in-frame clones alone and is incomplete. The repertoire holds about 130,000 clones, about four fifths seen once, with roughly 15% in the top ten. Source material: peripheral blood. All receptors come from a man in his thirties or forties with COVID-19, enrolled during active disease.

V is TRBV27 and J is TRBJ2-2, with 12 bases that match TRBD1. Losses at the gene ends were 6 bases for V and 6 bases for J; bases not matched to a gene: 8. There are 16 residues in the CDR3. Germline V CDR1 and CDR2: MNHEY, SMNVEV (reference sequence). DNA of the CDR3: TGTGCCAGCAGGTCCGGGACAGGGGGCGCTTCCGGGGAGCTGTTTTTT. Its protein is CASRSGTGGASGELFF.

The rearrangement uses TRBV29-1 and TRBJ2-7; D is undetermined. The germline V gene has CDR1 SQVTM and CDR2 ANQGSEA. CDR3 length: 13 residues. V lost 4 bases and J 3 bases, leaving 13 bases between the germline ends. This chain's CDR3 is CSVGAAVNYEQYF. CDR3 coding DNA: TGCAGCGTTGGGGCCGCCGTCAACTACGAGCAGTACTTC.